The T cell receptor (beta chain) described here comes from a study of early T cells in non-severe SARS-CoV-2 infection. At least ten counts were recorded for this clonotype. Using its own MiXCR run on the 5' RACE reads, TCRdb lists one record per CDR3 protein. The table includes tens of thousands of distinct CDR3 sequences, about 9% detected once. The CDR3 is 15 residues long. Deletions cut 3 bases from V and 3 bases from J, with 14 bases between. The germline V gene has CDR1 DFQATT and CDR2 SNEGSKA (reference sequence). The clonotype originates from an adult who was a healthcare worker with PCR-confirmed SARS-CoV-2 infection or an uninfected control (not recorded which). This rearrangement joins TRBV20-1 to TRBJ2-2; no firm D call. The sample was whole blood. The CDR3 spells CSARNSRDYTGELFF. The CDR3 DNA is TGCAGTGCTAGGAACTCTAGGGATTACACCGGGGAGCTGTTTTTT.